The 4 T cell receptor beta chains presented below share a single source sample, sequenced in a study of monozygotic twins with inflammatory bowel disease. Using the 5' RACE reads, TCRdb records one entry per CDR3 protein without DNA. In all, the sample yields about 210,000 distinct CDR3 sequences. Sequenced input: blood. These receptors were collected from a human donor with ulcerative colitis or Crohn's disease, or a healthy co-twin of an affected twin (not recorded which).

CDR3 in amino acids: CASSSARTLSSYEQYF. The V gene is TRBV11-2, the J gene TRBJ2-7; there is no DNA to check the TCRdb D call of TRBD2. This CDR3 contains 16 residues. The germline V gene has CDR1 SGHAT and CDR2 FQNNGV.

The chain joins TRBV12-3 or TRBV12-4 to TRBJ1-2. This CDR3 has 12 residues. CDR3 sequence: CASRTSDYGYTF.

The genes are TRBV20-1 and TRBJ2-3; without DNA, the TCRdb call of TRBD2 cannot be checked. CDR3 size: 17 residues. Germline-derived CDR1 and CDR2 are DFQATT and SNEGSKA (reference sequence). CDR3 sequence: CSARDGKVREDTDTQYF.

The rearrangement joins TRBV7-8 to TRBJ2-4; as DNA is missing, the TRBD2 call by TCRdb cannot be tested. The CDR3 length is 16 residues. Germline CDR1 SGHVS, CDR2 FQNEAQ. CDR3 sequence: CASSLREGLAKNIQYF.